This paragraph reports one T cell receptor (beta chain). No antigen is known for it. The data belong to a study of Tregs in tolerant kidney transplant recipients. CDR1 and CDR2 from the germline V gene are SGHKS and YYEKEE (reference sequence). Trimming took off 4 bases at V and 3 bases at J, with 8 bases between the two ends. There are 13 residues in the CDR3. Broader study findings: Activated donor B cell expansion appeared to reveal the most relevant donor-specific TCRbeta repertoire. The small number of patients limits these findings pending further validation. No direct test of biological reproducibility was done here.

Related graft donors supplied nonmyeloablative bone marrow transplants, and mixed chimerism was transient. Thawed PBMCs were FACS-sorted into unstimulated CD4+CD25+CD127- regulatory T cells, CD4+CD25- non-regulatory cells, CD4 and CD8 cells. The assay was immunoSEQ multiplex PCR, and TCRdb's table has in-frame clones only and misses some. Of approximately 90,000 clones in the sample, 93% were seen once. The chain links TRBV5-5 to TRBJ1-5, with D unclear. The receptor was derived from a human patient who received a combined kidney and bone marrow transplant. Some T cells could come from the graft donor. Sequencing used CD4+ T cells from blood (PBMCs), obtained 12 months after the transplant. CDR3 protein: CASSRSPNQPQHF. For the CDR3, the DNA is TGTGCCAGCAGCCGGAGTCCCAATCAGCCCCAGCATTTT.